This T cell receptor (beta chain) emerged from a study of blood T cells in healthy people across ages. Whole-study findings and limits: Both naive CD4+ cell counts and diversity were greater in long-lived donors than in aged donors.

This clonotype was seen a few times. Its antigen remains unidentified. Alongside a J-beta primer mix, a sample-barcoded 5' primer served in a second PCR lasting 7 to 11 cycles. Via MiXCR, TCRdb re-called the 5' RACE reads, giving one row per CDR3 protein. Of more than 650,000 distinct CDR3 sequences listed, roughly 20% are singletons. This CDR3 has 13 amino acids. V dropped 5 bases and J dropped 7 bases, with 9 bases sitting between them. From germline, CDR1 is MNHEY and CDR2 SVGAGI. J is TRBJ1-6 and V is TRBV6-5, with D uncertain. This clonotype originated in a man in his 70s in good health. The sample was blood. The CDR3 protein is CASSRRGNSPLHF. CDR3 in DNA: TGTGCCAGCAGTCGTCGGGGAAATTCACCCCTCCACTTT.